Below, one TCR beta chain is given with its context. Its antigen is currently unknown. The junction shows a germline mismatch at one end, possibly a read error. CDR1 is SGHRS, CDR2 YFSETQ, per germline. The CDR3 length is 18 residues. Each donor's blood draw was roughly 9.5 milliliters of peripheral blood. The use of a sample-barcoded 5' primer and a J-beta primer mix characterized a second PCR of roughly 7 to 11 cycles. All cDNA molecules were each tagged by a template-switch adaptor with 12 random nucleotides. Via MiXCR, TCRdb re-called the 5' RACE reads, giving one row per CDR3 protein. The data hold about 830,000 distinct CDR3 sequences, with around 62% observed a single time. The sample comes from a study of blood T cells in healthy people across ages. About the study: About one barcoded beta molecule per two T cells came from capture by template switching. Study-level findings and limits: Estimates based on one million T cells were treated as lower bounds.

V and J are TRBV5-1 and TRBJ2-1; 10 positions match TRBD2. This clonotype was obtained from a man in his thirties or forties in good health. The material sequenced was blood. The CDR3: CASSLVSGAGGPHNGQFF. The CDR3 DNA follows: TGCGCCAGCAGCTTGGTTTCTGGAGCGGGGGGGCCCCACAATGGGCAGTTCTTC. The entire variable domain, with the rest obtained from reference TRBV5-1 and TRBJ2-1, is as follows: KAGVTQTPRYLIKTRGQQVTLSCSPISGHRSVSWYQQTPGQGLQFLFEYFSETQRNKGNFPGRFSGRQFSNSRSEMNVSTLELGDSALYLCASSLVSGAGGPHNGQFFGPGTRLTVL.